Presented here are 7 T cell receptor beta chains from one specimen sequenced in a study of circulating and synovial CD4+ cells in juvenile arthritis (dated by TCRdb to the mid-2010s). The library was generated by the immunoSEQ multiplex PCR assay. TCRdb took over this immuneACCESS table, retaining in-frame rearrangements with V and J assigned. Such tables are incomplete; in checked studies, under half of the missing clones stem from an unresolved V gene, and the remainder is unexplained. A total of roughly 4,000 clones appear in this sample, 81% of them only once. The ten largest clones capture roughly 3.5% of the sample. The sequencing sample was made of CD4+ T cells from synovial fluid. These receptors were collected from a human donor with juvenile idiopathic arthritis.

The chain uses TRBV10-1 and TRBJ2-7; 12 positions match TRBD2. V lost 6 bases to trimming and J lost 3 bases; unmatched junction nucleotides: 9. Germline CDR1 is WNHNN and CDR2 is SYGVQD (reference sequence). This CDR3 spans 16 amino acids. CDR3 DNA: TGCGCCAGCAGGCCCGGGACTAGCGGGTTTCGCTACGAGCAGTACTTC. As protein: CASRPGTSGFRYEQYF.

The chain joins TRBV29-1 to TRBJ1-6, with a tentative D call TRBD1 (5 bases). V lost 5 bases and J lost 9, with 14 bases in between. Germline V gene lookup returns CDR1 SQVTM and CDR2 ANQGSEA. CDR3 length: 13 amino acids. CDR3 nucleotide sequence: TGCAGCGTTCAGCAGGGTGATAGTTCACCCCTCCACTTT. Encoded protein: CSVQQGDSSPLHF.

The chain links TRBV6-1 to TRBJ1-6, with TRBD1 matching over 9 bases. After removal of 0 bases from V and 9 bases from J, the junction contained 3 bases not matched to a gene. The length of the CDR3 is 15 residues. Germline CDR1 reads MNHNS; CDR2 reads SASEGT. The CDR3 is CASSEALQGASPLHF. CDR3 nucleotides: TGTGCCAGCAGTGAAGCGTTACAGGGGGCTTCACCCCTCCACTTT.

The chain uses TRBV7-2 and TRBJ1-3, with a weak D call TRBD1 (6 bases). Trimming took off 6 bases at V and 3 bases at J, with 9 bases between the two ends. The CDR3 sequence is 13 residues long. Germline CDR1 and CDR2: SGHTA and FQGNSA. The CDR3 bases are TGTGCCAGCAGTTCACAGGGTGGAAACACCATATATTTT. As protein: CASSSQGGNTIYF.

The CDR3 region is CASRLSGSATDTQYF. The CDR3 region has the DNA TGTGCCAGCAGGCTGAGCGGGAGCGCCACAGATACGCAGTATTTT. This chain connects TRBV6-5 to TRBJ2-3; 8 bases align to TRBD2. The CDR3 contains 15 residues. Germline V gene lookup returns CDR1 MNHEY and CDR2 SVGAGI. Unmatched junction bases numbered 7, after V lost 6 bases and J lost 2 bases.

J is TRBJ1-1 and V is TRBV30; 8 nucleotides line up with TRBD1. The CDR3 has 11 residues. The trim removed 5 bases at V and 4 bases at J, leaving 0 bases unmatched. Germline V gene lookup returns CDR1 GTSNPN and CDR2 SVGIG (reference sequence). The CDR3 sequence is CAWGQGTEAFF. For the CDR3, the DNA is TGTGCCTGGGGACAGGGCACTGAAGCTTTCTTT. Full variable domain (rest looked up from reference TRBV30 and TRBJ1-1): SQTIHQWPATLVQPVGSPLSLECTVEGTSNPNLYWYRQAAGRGLQLLFYSVGIGQISSEVPQNLSASRPQDRQFILSSKKLLLSDSGFYLCAWGQGTEAFFGQGTRLTVV.

The chain employs TRBV6-6 and TRBJ2-2, with 10 nucleotides matching TRBD2. The CDR3 runs 16 residues. The V and J ends lost 4 bases and 4 bases, in that order; junction bases with no gene match: 6. Germline assignment: CDR1 MNHNY and CDR2 SVGAGI (reference sequence). The CDR3 sequence is CASSSQLAGVTGELFF. The CDR3 nucleotides are TGTGCCAGCAGTTCACAGCTAGCGGGAGTCACCGGGGAGCTGTTTTTT.